A selection of T cell receptor beta chains follows, all from one sample in a study of blood T cell repertoires in COVID-19. This table comes from immunoSEQ multiplex PCR, and its TCRdb copy is limited to in-frame clones, with some not included. This repertoire shows about 24,000 clones, roughly nine tenths found once; its top ten account for over 25%. The sequencing sample was made of peripheral blood. The receptors were sampled from a woman in her sixties or seventies with active COVID-19. The CDR3 runs from the conserved cysteine through the conserved F or W. A D gene is named only where the DNA matches it firmly.

len: 16; v_gene: TRBV7-6; j_gene: TRBJ2-2; d_gene: -; CDR3aa: CASSPPAGRRIGELFF; CDR3nt: TGTGCCAGCAGCCCCCCCGCAGGCAGGAGGATCGGGGAGCTGTTTTTT
len: 17; v_gene: TRBV3-1/TRBV3-2; j_gene: TRBJ2-2; d_gene: TRBD1; CDR3aa: CASSPLNGQGGTGELFF; CDR3nt: TGTGCCAGCAGCCCACTCAATGGACAGGGGGGCACCGGGGAGCTGTTTTTT
len: 15; v_gene: TRBV6-6; j_gene: TRBJ1-2; d_gene: TRBD1; CDR3aa: CASSYSPRQGGGYTF; CDR3nt: TGTGCCAGCAGTTACTCGCCCAGACAGGGAGGTGGCTACACCTTC
len: 15; v_gene: TRBV20-1; j_gene: TRBJ2-3; d_gene: TRBD2; CDR3aa: CSASWASGATDTQYF; CDR3nt: TGCAGTGCTAGTTGGGCTAGCGGGGCGACAGATACGCAGTATTTT
len: 14; v_gene: TRBV5-6; j_gene: TRBJ2-7; d_gene: -; CDR3aa: CASSETGRSYEQYF; CDR3nt: TGTGCCAGCAGCGAGACAGGGAGGTCCTACGAGCAGTACTTC
len: 16; v_gene: TRBV18; j_gene: TRBJ2-2; d_gene: TRBD1; CDR3aa: CASSTGVLANTGELFF; CDR3nt: TGTGCCAGCTCAACAGGGGTTCTCGCGAACACCGGGGAGCTGTTTTTT
len: 14; v_gene: TRBV11-3; j_gene: TRBJ2-7; d_gene: -; CDR3aa: CASDRDTGSYEQYF; CDR3nt: TGTGCCAGCGATCGGGACACAGGATCCTACGAGCAGTACTTC
len: 14; v_gene: TRBV6-5; j_gene: TRBJ1-1; d_gene: -; CDR3aa: CASSSTPGRGGAFF; CDR3nt: TGTGCCAGCAGTTCGACACCCGGGAGGGGGGGAGCTTTCTTT
len: 15; v_gene: TRBV7-2; j_gene: TRBJ1-2; d_gene: -; CDR3aa: CASSLAGAGENGYTF; CDR3nt: TGTGCCAGCAGCTTGGCCGGGGCAGGGGAAAATGGCTACACCTTC
len: 13; v_gene: TRBV7-9; j_gene: TRBJ2-3; d_gene: -; CDR3aa: CASSLSSTDTQYF; CDR3nt: TGTGCCAGCAGCTTAAGCAGCACAGATACGCAGTATTTT
len: 15; v_gene: TRBV5-8; j_gene: TRBJ1-4; d_gene: TRBD1; CDR3aa: CASSGWTGAGEKLFF; CDR3nt: TGTGCCAGCAGCGGCTGGACAGGGGCAGGTGAAAAACTGTTTTTT
len: 15; v_gene: TRBV11-2; j_gene: TRBJ2-1; d_gene: TRBD1; CDR3aa: CASSRGQGIYNEQFF; CDR3nt: TGTGCCAGCAGCCGGGGACAGGGTATCTACAATGAGCAGTTCTTC
len: 15; v_gene: TRBV5-4; j_gene: TRBJ2-3; d_gene: TRBD2; CDR3aa: CASSFSGGGLDTQYF; CDR3nt: TGTGCCAGCAGCTTTAGCGGGGGGGGCTTAGATACGCAGTATTTT
len: 14; v_gene: TRBV6-6; j_gene: TRBJ2-7; d_gene: -; CDR3aa: CASTPGQNSYEQYF; CDR3nt: TGTGCCAGCACCCCAGGACAGAACTCCTACGAGCAGTACTTC
len: 15; v_gene: TRBV5-4; j_gene: TRBJ2-5; d_gene: TRBD2; CDR3aa: CASSYSGGDHETQYF; CDR3nt: TGTGCCAGCAGCTATAGCGGGGGGGACCATGAGACCCAGTACTTC